This TCR beta chain emerged from a study of T cells in Graves' hyperthyroidism and ophthalmopathy. Study-wide findings and caveats: Blood shared most expanded thyroid clonotypes above 0.001.

RNA transcripts were the template for amplifying TCR beta CDR3 regions. In the first-round RT-PCR of the TCR CDR3, the HTBI primer set was used. TCRdb redid the calling of the multiplex PCR reads with MiXCR, one entry per CDR3 protein. The sample consists of some 550,000 distinct CDR3 sequences, around 16% of them appearing once. This clonotype was seen many times. Antigen: not known. Exclusion of a patient resulted from uncontrolled infection, other autoimmune disease, pregnancy or lactation. Germline CDR1 PRHDT, CDR2 FYEKMQ (reference sequence). This CDR3 is 14 amino acids long. V was trimmed by 1 base and J by 6 bases, leaving 10 bases between them.

This sequence was found in a woman aged 40-49 years with Graves' ophthalmopathy. The gene calls are TRBV13 and TRBJ2-1; D is possibly TRBD1 or TRBD2 (5 bases each). The material sequenced was blood. CDR3 in amino acids: CASSLDKRGNEQFF. DNA of the CDR3: TGTGCCAGCAGCTTAGATAAGAGGGGCAATGAGCAGTTCTTC. The full variable domain, completed using reference TRBV13 and TRBJ2-1, is AAGVIQSPRHLIKEKRETATLKCYPIPRHDTVYWYQQGPGQDPQFLISFYEKMQSDKGSIPDRFSAQQFSDYHSELNMSSLELGDSALYFCASSLDKRGNEQFFGPGTRLTVL.